This T cell receptor (beta chain) was captured in a study of cytomegalovirus exposure and HLA in healthy donors. The wider study: Findings of an earlier analysis included 110 million or so unique TCR beta sequences from 200 million or so T cells.

It was with 60 Vbeta and 13 Jbeta primers that the PCR ran. Libraries were prepared by immunoSEQ multiplex PCR; TCRdb keeps only in-frame clonotypes and omits some of them. The sample lists under 200,000 clones; about three quarters were seen once. This clone appeared once. V lost 8 bases, J lost 0 bases, and 7 bases lay in between. The germline CDR1 and CDR2 sequences are LNHDA and SQIVND (reference sequence). The CDR3 has 12 residues. The V and J genes are TRBV19 and TRBJ1-2, with D unresolved. Sequencing was performed on PBMCs. The source of this sequence is a woman aged 40-49 years in good health and CMV-seropositive. CDR3 protein: CASLAPNYGYTF. CDR3 DNA: TGTGCCAGTCTGGCTCCTAACTATGGCTACACCTTC.